The 32 T cell receptor beta chains presented below share a single source sample, sequenced in a study of blood T cell repertoires in COVID-19. Assay: immunoSEQ multiplex PCR; the TCRdb copy retains only in-frame clones and omits some. The table records fewer than 150,000 clones, over 75% of them present only once. The material sequenced was peripheral blood. These receptors were taken from a man in his forties or fifties with acute or convalescent COVID-19.

The chain has TRBV5-4 and TRBJ2-1; D is perhaps TRBD2 (6 bases). The V end was cut by 2 bases, the J end by 3 bases, with 12 bases between. The CDR3 loop spans 15 amino acids. Germline V gene sequence: CDR1 SGHNT, CDR2 YYREEE (reference sequence). The CDR3 region has the DNA TGTGCCAGCAGCTTTCCGGGAGCCCTCTACAATGAGCAGTTCTTC. This translates into CASSFPGALYNEQFF.

The chain carries TRBV13 and TRBJ2-1; 7 bases match TRBD1. Germline lookup yields CDR1 PRHDT and CDR2 FYEKMQ (reference sequence). This CDR3 contains 17 residues. Trimming at V came to 0 bases and at J to 1 base, leaving 6 bases not matched to a gene. In DNA form, the CDR3 reads TGTGCCAGCAGCTTAGGCCCCGACAGGGCATCCTACAATGAGCAGTTCTTC. Its protein product is CASSLGPDRASYNEQFF.

V and J are TRBV11-2 and TRBJ1-2, with D possibly matching TRBD1 (5 bases). V dropped 3 bases and J dropped 6 bases, with 11 bases sitting between them. The CDR3 is 13 amino acids. Germline V gene data show CDR1 as SGHAT and CDR2 as FQNNGV. The CDR3 DNA sequence: TGTGCCAGCAGCTTTCAGGGAGGGCATGGCTACACCTTC. Its protein is CASSFQGGHGYTF.

This clone came up once. The chain couples TRBV11-2 to TRBJ2-3; D might be TRBD1 (7 bases). Trimming took 4 bases from V and 2 from J, leaving 13 bases between them. Per the germline V gene, CDR1 is SGHAT and CDR2 is FQNNGV. The CDR3 runs to 15 residues. CDR3 in amino acids: CASSSGGRDTDTQYF. DNA of the CDR3: TGTGCCAGCAGCTCAGGGGGGCGGGACACAGATACGCAGTATTTT.

The chain links TRBV6-5 to TRBJ2-7; the D gene is possibly TRBD1 (5 bases). Germline V gene lookup returns CDR1 MNHEY and CDR2 SVGAGI. With 0 bases removed from V and 2 bases from J, the gap between germline ends came to 8 bases. There are 14 residues in the CDR3. CDR3 amino acids: CASSYSQVPYEQYF. In nucleotides, the CDR3 is TGTGCCAGCAGTTACTCACAGGTCCCCTACGAGCAGTACTTC.

The chain combines TRBV3-1 (or the pseudogene TRBV3-2) with TRBJ2-2; D remains unclear. From germline, CDR1 is LGHDT and CDR2 YNNKEL (reference sequence). The CDR3 loop spans 13 amino acids. The V and J ends lost 4 bases and 4 bases respectively, with 7 bases between them. The CDR3 DNA follows: TGTGCCAGCAGCCGTGCCGGCACCGGGGAGCTGTTTTTT. Protein product: CASSRAGTGELFF.

The chain links TRBV19 to TRBJ1-1; no firm D call. The CDR3 length is 12 residues. V lost 5 bases, J lost 4 bases, and 8 bases lay in between. Germline V gene lookup returns CDR1 LNHDA and CDR2 SQIVND (reference sequence). The CDR3 DNA follows: TGTGCCAGTAGTTCTCTTAGCACTGAAGCTTTCTTT. Its translation: CASSSLSTEAFF.

The chain carries TRBV23-1 and TRBJ2-1; TRBD1 might be the D (5 bases). TRBV23-1 is flagged as an ORF with uncertain function. The CDR3 is made up of 15 amino acids. Trimming took 4 bases from V and 7 from J, leaving 17 bases between them. CDR3 sequence reads: CASSPPSRDSNEQFF. CDR3 nucleotides: TGCGCCAGCAGTCCCCCGTCCAGGGATTCAAATGAGCAGTTCTTC.

V gene TRBV7-9 combines with J gene TRBJ2-3; maybe TRBD2 (6 bases). Germline CDR1 reads SEHNR; CDR2 reads FQNEAQ (reference sequence). The CDR3 sequence is 17 residues long. V lost 6 bases and J 6 bases, leaving 25 bases between the germline ends. The CDR3 DNA follows: TGTGCCAGCAGTAATGGGGAAATGGCGGGGAGCCGTGATACGCAGTATTTT. Encoded protein: CASSNGEMAGSRDTQYF.

CDR3 coding DNA: TGTGCCAGCAGCTTCTTTTTCAGCCGCTCGGGCTATGGCTACACCTTC. Its protein is CASSFFFSRSGYGYTF. V usage is TRBV7-2 and J usage is TRBJ1-2; D not certain. This CDR3 has 16 residues. Trimming took 3 bases from V and 4 from J, leaving 18 bases between them. Germline lookup yields CDR1 SGHTA and CDR2 FQGNSA.

V and J are TRBV11-1 and TRBJ2-3, with D possibly matching TRBD1 (6 bases). Germline-derived CDR1 and CDR2 are SGHAT and FQDESV (reference sequence). The length of the CDR3 is 15 residues. V dropped 4 bases and J dropped 0 bases, with 11 bases sitting between them. The CDR3 nucleotides read TGTGCCAGCAGCTCCGGGACATATAGCACAGATACGCAGTATTTT. Translating it yields CASSSGTYSTDTQYF.

This chain connects TRBV28 to TRBJ1-1; 10 bases fit TRBD1. The CDR3 is made up of 18 amino acids. J lost 4 bases, V lost 0 bases, and 11 bases had no gene match. Germline values: CDR1 MDHEN, CDR2 SYDVKM. In nucleotides, the CDR3 is TGTGCCAGCAGTTTATGGGGGCGGGACAGGGGTTTTAGCACTGAAGCTTTCTTT. Translated, it gives CASSLWGRDRGFSTEAFF.

This clone was found once. The chain combines TRBV24-1 with TRBJ2-7; possible D gene TRBD1, 5 bases. The germline V and J ends were trimmed by 0 bases and 7 bases, with 9 bases remaining between them. The CDR3 length is 13 residues. Germline loops: CDR1 KGHDR, CDR2 SFDVKD. DNA for the CDR3: TGTGCCACCAGTGATTTGACAGGTGGTGAGCAGTACTTC. Amino acids: CATSDLTGGEQYF.

This clone was counted ten times or more. The J gene is TRBJ2-7, the V gene TRBV5-1; D not certain. CDR3 length: 13 residues. Trimming left V 4 bases short and J 6 bases short, with 14 bases between. CDR1 SGHRS and CDR2 YFSETQ come from the germline V gene. The CDR3 reads CASSQNTEPEQYF. DNA of the CDR3: TGCGCCAGCAGCCAGAATACAGAGCCCGAGCAGTACTTC.

V usage is TRBV7-9 and J usage is TRBJ2-1; 7 positions agree with TRBD2. The CDR3 length is 18 residues. V gave up 2 bases and J gave up 7 bases; unmatched junction bases: 17. Germline V gene data show CDR1 as SEHNR and CDR2 as FQNEAQ (reference sequence). Written as DNA, the CDR3 is TGTGCCAGCAGCTTAAACCCCTATTACGCGGGAGAAGGGAATGAGCAGTTCTTC. Amino acid sequence: CASSLNPYYAGEGNEQFF.

The chain recombines TRBV30 with TRBJ1-4; TRBD1 aligns across 7 bases. V lost 5 bases, J lost 5 bases, and 8 bases stayed unmatched. This CDR3 spans 14 amino acids. From germline, CDR1 is GTSNPN and CDR2 SVGIG (reference sequence). CDR3 DNA: TGTGCCTGGGCGCCGACAGGGCCGAATGAAAAACTGTTTTTT. This sequence encodes CAWAPTGPNEKLFF.

This chain connects TRBV19 to TRBJ1-3; D ambiguous. V lost 7 bases, J lost 3 bases, and 10 bases lay in between. This CDR3 is built from 13 residues. Per the germline V gene, CDR1 is LNHDA and CDR2 is SQIVND (reference sequence). CDR3 DNA sequence: TGTGCCAGTACCCTATTGAATGGAAACACCATATATTTT. Translated, it gives CASTLLNGNTIYF.

V usage is TRBV6-5 and J usage is TRBJ1-2; no clear D. V shed 10 bases and J shed 1 base, with 10 bases lying between them. The CDR3 extends over 12 amino acids. Germline loops: CDR1 MNHEY, CDR2 SVGAGI. This CDR3 is CATKENNYGYTF. The CDR3 nucleotides read TGTGCCACCAAGGAGAATAACTATGGCTACACCTTC.

The chain is built from TRBV4-1 and TRBJ2-2; 8 positions agree with TRBD2. Trimming removed 0 bases from V and 8 bases from J; junction bases left unmatched: 8. CDR1 is MGHRA, CDR2 YSYEKL, per germline. CDR3 length equals 16 residues. CDR3 sequence (DNA): TGCGCCAGCAGCCAAGAAACGTCCCGGGGGGGAGGGGAGCTGTTTTTT. Translating gives CASSQETSRGGGELFF.

The J gene is TRBJ1-1, the V gene TRBV5-1; D might be TRBD1 (5 bases). Trimming took 6 bases from V and 5 from J, leaving 8 bases between them. Germline V CDR1 and CDR2: SGHRS, YFSETQ. CDR3 length: 11 residues. CDR3 sequence (DNA): TGCGCCAGCATGTCAGGGACTGAAGCTTTCTTT. Protein sequence: CASMSGTEAFF.

The rearrangement joins TRBV18 to TRBJ1-2; a possible D gene is TRBD1 (5 bases). Trimming removed 2 bases from V and 8 bases from J, with 15 bases in between. The germline V gene encodes CDR1 KGHSH and CDR2 LQKENI. This CDR3 has 14 amino acids. The CDR3 region has the DNA TGTGCCAGCTCACCAAGGCGGGAGGGGATCGGCTACACCTTC. Amino acids: CASSPRREGIGYTF.

The V gene is TRBV21-1, the J gene TRBJ1-3; no DNA check was done on the table's D call, TRBD1. TRBV21-1 is a pseudogene segment. There are 17 residues in the CDR3. Here the CDR3 DNA reads TGTGCCAGCAGCCCACACAGGGTTGCGCGTAGCGGAAACACCATATATTTT. Translation: CASSPHRVARSGNTIYF.

The V and J genes are TRBV6-5 and TRBJ2-1, with D perhaps matching TRBD1 (5 bases). CDR3 length: 15 residues. Deletions cut 3 bases from V and 4 bases from J, with 13 bases between. Germline V gene lookup returns CDR1 MNHEY and CDR2 SVGAGI. In DNA, the CDR3 is TGTGCCAGCAGTTATGGGCAGGGCATATACAATGAGCAGTTCTTC. Translation: CASSYGQGIYNEQFF.

The chain combines TRBV3-1 (or the pseudogene TRBV3-2) with TRBJ2-2; D is unclear. The V and J ends lost 2 bases and 4 bases respectively, with 8 bases between them. Germline V CDR1 and CDR2: LGHDT, YNNKEL (reference sequence). The CDR3 totals 14 residues. The CDR3 is CASSQLDITGELFF. The CDR3 coding sequence is TGTGCCAGCAGCCAACTTGACATCACCGGGGAGCTGTTTTTT.

The J gene is TRBJ1-5, the V gene TRBV10-2, with D possibly TRBD1 on 6 matching bases. V shed 4 bases and J shed 6 bases, with 13 bases lying between them. The CDR3 runs to 14 residues. The germline V gene has CDR1 WSHSY and CDR2 SAAADI. The DNA of the CDR3 is TGCGCCAGCAGTGCGGCAGGGGAGGGTCAGCCCCAGCATTTT. Its translation: CASSAAGEGQPQHF.

The CDR3 nucleotides are TGTGCCAGCAGTGAAGCGGGAGGTCTCTATGAAGCTTTCTTT. It yields the protein CASSEAGGLYEAFF. The chain employs TRBV6-1 and TRBJ1-1; no definite D call. This CDR3 has 14 residues. Germline CDR1 reads MNHNS; CDR2 reads SASEGT. Deletions cut 0 bases from V and 7 bases from J, with 12 bases between.

The chain is built from TRBV5-1 and TRBJ1-2, with TRBD1 as a possible D gene (6 bases). CDR1 is SGHRS, CDR2 YFSETQ, per germline. This CDR3 is 13 amino acids long. Trimming left V 4 bases short and J 2 bases short, with 9 bases between. CDR3 DNA: TGCGCCAGCAGCCCGGGACAAAACTATGGCTACACCTTC. Protein: CASSPGQNYGYTF.

The V call is TRBV5-4, the J call TRBJ2-3; 10 bases are shared with TRBD2. Trimming removed 7 bases from V and 1 base from J; junction bases left unmatched: 9. Per germline, CDR1 SGHNT and CDR2 YYREEE (reference sequence). This CDR3 has 16 residues. CDR3 nucleotide sequence: TGTGCCAGCGCGTCTAGCGGGAGAACCCGCACAGATACGCAGTATTTT. Protein: CASASSGRTRTDTQYF.

The V and J genes are TRBV5-1 and TRBJ2-1; TRBD2 might be the D (6 bases). V was pared by 4 bases and J by 8 bases, with 16 bases between. The germline CDR1 and CDR2 sequences are SGHRS and YFSETQ. This CDR3 contains 14 residues. CDR3 DNA sequence: TGCGCCAGCAGCCTAGGAGGGAGTTTCGATGAGCAGTTCTTC. Protein product: CASSLGGSFDEQFF.

The chain employs TRBV5-1 and TRBJ2-5; 9 nucleotides align to TRBD2. The CDR3 sequence is 15 residues long. Germline CDR1 and CDR2: SGHRS and YFSETQ. V shed 2 bases and J 5 bases; nucleotides not matched to a gene: 7. DNA of the CDR3: TGCGCCAGCAGCTTTAGCGGGAGCCCCGGGGAGACCCAGTACTTC. Its protein is CASSFSGSPGETQYF.

This rearrangement joins TRBV9 to TRBJ2-5; 10 positions agree with TRBD2. CDR3 size: 15 residues. The J segment lost 4 bases and the V segment lost 4 bases, leaving 7 bases of the junction unmatched. CDR1 is SGDLS and CDR2 is YYNGEE in the germline V gene. CDR3 in amino acids: CASSSSGSNGETQYF. The CDR3 bases are TGTGCCAGCAGCTCTAGCGGGAGTAATGGAGAGACCCAGTACTTC.

This clone was observed once. The V gene is TRBV12-3 or TRBV12-4, the J gene TRBJ2-4; D gene ambiguous. The CDR3 covers 13 residues. Deletions cut 3 bases from V and 0 bases from J, with 3 bases between. The CDR3 reads CASSFSAKNIQYF. The CDR3 DNA sequence: TGTGCCAGCAGTTTCTCAGCCAAAAACATTCAGTACTTC.